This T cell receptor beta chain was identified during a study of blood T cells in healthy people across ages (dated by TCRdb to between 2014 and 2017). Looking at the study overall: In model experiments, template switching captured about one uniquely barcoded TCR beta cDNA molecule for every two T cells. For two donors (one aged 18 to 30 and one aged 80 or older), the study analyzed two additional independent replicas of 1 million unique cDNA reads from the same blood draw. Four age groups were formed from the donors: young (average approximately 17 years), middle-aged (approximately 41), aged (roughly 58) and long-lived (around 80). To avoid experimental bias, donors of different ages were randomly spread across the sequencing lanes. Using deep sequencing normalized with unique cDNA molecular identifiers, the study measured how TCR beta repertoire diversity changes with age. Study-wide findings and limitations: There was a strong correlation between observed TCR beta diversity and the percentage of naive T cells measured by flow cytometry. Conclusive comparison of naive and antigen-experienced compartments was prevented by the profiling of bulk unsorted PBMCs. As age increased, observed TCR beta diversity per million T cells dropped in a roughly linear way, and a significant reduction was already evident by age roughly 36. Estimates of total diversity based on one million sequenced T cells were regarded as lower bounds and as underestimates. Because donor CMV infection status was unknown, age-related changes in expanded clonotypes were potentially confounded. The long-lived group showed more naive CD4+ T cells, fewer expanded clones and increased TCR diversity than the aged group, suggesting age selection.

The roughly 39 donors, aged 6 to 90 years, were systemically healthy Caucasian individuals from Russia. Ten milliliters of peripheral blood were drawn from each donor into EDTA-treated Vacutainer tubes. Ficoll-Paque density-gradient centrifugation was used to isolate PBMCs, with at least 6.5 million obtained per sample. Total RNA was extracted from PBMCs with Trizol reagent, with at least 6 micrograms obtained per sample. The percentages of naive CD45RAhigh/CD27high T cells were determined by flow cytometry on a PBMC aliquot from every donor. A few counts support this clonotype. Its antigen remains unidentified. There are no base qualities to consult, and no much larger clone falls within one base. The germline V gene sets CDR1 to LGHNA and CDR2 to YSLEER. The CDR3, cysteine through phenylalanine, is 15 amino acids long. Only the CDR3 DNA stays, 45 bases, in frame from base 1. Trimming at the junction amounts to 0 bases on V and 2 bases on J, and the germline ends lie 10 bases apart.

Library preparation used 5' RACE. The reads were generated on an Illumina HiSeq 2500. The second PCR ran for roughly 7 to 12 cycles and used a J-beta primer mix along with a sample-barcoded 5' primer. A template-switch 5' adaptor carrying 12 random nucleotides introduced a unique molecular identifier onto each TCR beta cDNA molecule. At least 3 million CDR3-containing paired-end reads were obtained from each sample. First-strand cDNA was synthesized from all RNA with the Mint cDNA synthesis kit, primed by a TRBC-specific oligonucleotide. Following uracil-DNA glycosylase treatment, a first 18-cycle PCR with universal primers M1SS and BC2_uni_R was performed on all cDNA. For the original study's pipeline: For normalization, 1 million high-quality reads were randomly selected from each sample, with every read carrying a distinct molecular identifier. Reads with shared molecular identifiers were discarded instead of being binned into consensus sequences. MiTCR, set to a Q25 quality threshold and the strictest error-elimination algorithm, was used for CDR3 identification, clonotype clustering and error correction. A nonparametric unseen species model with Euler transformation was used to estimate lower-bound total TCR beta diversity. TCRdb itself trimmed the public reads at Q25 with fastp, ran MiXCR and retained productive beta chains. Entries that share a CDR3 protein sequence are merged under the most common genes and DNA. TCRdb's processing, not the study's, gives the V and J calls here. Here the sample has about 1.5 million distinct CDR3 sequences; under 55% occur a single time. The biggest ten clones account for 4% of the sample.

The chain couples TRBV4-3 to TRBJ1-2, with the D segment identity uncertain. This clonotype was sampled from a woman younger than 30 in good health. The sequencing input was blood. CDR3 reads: CASSQDSGPNYGYTF. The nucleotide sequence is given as TGCGCCAGCAGCCAAGATAGTGGACCCAACTATGGCTACACCTTC.